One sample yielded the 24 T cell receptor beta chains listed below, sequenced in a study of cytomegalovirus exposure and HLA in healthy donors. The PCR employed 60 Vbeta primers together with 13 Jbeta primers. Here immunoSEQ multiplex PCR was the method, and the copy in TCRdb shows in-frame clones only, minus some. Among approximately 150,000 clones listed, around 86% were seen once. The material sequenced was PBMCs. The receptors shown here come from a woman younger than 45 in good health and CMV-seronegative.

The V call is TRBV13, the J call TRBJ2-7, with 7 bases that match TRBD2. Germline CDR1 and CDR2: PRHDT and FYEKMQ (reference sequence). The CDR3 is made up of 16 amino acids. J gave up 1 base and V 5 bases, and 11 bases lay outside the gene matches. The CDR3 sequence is CASSTVGGDVSYEQYF. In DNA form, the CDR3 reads TGTGCCAGCAGCACCGTGGGGGGGGATGTATCCTACGAGCAGTACTTC.

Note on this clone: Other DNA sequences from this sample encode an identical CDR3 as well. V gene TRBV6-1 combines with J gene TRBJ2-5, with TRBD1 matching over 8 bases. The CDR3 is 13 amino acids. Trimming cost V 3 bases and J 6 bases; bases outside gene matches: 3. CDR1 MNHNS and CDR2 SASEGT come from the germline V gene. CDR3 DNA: TGTGCCAGCAGTGAGGACAGGGACCAGACCCAGTACTTC. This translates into CASSEDRDQTQYF.

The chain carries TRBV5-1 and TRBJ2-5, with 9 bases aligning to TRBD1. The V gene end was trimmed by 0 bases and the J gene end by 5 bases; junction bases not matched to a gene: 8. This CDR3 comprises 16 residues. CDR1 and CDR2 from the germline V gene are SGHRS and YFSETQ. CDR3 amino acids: CASSLGGQGMGETQYF. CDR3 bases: TGCGCCAGCAGCTTGGGGGGACAGGGCATGGGGGAGACCCAGTACTTC.

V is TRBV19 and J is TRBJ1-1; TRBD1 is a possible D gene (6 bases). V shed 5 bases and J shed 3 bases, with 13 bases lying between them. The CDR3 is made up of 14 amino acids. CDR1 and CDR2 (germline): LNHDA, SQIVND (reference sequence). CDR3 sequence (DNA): TGTGCCAGTAGTCTCAGGGGAATGGACACTGAAGCTTTCTTT. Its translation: CASSLRGMDTEAFF.

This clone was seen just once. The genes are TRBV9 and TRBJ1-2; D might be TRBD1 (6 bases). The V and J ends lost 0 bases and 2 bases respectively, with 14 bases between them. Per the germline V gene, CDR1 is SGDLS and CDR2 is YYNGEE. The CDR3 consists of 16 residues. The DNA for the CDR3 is TGTGCCAGCAGCGTAGGGGCGGGGGCGATCAACTATGGCTACACCTTC. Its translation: CASSVGAGAINYGYTF.

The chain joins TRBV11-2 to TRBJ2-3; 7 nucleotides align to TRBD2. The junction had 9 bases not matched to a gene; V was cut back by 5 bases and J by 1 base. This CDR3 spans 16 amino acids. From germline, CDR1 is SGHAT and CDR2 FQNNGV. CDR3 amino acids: CASSLISGSGTDTQYF. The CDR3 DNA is TGTGCCAGCAGCCTTATTAGCGGGTCGGGCACAGATACGCAGTATTTT.

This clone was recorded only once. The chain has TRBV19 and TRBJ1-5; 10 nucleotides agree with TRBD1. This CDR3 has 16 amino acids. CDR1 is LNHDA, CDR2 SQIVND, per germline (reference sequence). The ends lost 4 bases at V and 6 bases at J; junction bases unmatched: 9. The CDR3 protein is CASSKGTGDLGQPQHF. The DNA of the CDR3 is TGTGCCAGTAGTAAAGGGACAGGGGATTTGGGTCAGCCCCAGCATTTT.

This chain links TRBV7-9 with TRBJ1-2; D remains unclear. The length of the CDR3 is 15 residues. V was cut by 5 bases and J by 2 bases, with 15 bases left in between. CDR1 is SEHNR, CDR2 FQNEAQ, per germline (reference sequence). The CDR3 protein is CASSQQGARNYGYTF. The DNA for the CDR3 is TGTGCCAGCAGCCAGCAAGGAGCCCGAAACTATGGCTACACCTTC.

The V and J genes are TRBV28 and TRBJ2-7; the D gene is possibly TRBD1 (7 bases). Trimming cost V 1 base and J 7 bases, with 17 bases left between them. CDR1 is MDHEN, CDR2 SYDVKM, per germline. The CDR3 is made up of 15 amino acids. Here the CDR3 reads CASSLLPGGSREQYF. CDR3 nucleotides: TGTGCCAGCAGTTTATTGCCAGGGGGGTCGCGGGAGCAGTACTTC.

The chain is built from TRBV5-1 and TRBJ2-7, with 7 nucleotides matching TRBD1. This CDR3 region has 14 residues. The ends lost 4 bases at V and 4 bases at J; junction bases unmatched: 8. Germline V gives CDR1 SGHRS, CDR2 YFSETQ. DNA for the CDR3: TGCGCCAGCAGCCTGGGCGGACAGGCTTACGAGCAGTACTTC. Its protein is CASSLGGQAYEQYF. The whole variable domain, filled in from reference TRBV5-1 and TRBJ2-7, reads KAGVTQTPRYLIKTRGQQVTLSCSPISGHRSVSWYQQTPGQGLQFLFEYFSETQRNKGNFPGRFSGRQFSNSRSEMNVSTLELGDSALYLCASSLGGQAYEQYFGPGTRLTVT.

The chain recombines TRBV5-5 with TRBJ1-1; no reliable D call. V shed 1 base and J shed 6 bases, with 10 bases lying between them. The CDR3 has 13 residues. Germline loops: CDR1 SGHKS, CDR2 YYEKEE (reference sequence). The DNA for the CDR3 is TGTGCCAGCAGCTTGCGGGGTAGCGCTGAAGCTTTCTTT. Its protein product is CASSLRGSAEAFF. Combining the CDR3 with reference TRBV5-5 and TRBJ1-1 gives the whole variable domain DAGVTQSPTHLIKTRGQQVTLRCSPISGHKSVSWYQQVLGQGPQFIFQYYEKEERGRGNFPDRFSARQFPNYSSELNVNALLLGDSALYLCASSLRGSAEAFFGQGTRLTVV.

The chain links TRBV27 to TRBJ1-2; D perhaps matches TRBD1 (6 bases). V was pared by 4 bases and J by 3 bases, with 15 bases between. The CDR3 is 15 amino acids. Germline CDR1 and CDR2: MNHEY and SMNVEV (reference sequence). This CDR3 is CASSYFRGGDYGYTF. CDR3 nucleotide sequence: TGTGCCAGCAGTTATTTCAGGGGCGGCGACTATGGCTACACCTTC.

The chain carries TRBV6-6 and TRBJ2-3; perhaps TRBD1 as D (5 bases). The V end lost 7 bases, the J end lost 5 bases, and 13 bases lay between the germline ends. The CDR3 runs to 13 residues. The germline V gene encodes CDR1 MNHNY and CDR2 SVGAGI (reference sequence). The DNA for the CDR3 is TGTGCCAGCAACAGGTTGGGTGGAGATACGCAGTATTTT. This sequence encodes CASNRLGGDTQYF.

The DNA for the CDR3 is TGTGCCTGGAGTGTATATCGGGAAGAGACCCAGTACTTC. Protein sequence: CAWSVYREETQYF. This chain links TRBV30 with TRBJ2-5, with D unresolved. The CDR3 runs to 13 residues. Per germline, CDR1 GTSNPN and CDR2 SVGIG (reference sequence). Between the trimmed V and J ends, which lost 0 bases and 3 bases, there was a span of 8 bases.

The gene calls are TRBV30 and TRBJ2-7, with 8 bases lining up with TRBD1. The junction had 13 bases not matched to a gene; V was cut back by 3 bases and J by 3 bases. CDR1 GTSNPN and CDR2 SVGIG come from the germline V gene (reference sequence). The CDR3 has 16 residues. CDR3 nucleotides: TGTGCCTGGAGAGAAGACAGGGGCCCTGGGATCTACGAGCAGTACTTC. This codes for CAWREDRGPGIYEQYF. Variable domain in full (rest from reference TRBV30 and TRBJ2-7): SQTIHQWPATLVQPVGSPLSLECTVEGTSNPNLYWYRQAAGRGLQLLFYSVGIGQISSEVPQNLSASRPQDRQFILSSKKLLLSDSGFYLCAWREDRGPGIYEQYFGPGTRLTVT.

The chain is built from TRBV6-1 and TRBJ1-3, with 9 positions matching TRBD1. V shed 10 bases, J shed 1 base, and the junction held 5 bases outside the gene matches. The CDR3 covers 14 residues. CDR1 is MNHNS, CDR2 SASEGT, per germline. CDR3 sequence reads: CATHRGPSGNTIYF. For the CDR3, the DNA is TGTGCCACGCACAGGGGGCCATCTGGAAACACCATATATTTT.

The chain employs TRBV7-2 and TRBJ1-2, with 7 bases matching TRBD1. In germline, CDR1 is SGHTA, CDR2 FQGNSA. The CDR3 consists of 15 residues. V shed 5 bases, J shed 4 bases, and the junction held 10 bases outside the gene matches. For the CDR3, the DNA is TGTGCCAGCAGCCGAGGGGGCAAGGGGGTCTATGGCTACACCTTC. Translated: CASSRGGKGVYGYTF.

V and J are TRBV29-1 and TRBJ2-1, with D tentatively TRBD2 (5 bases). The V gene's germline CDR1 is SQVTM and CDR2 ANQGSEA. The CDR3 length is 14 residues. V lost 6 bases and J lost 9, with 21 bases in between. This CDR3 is CSVRRERGLGEQFF. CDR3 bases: TGCAGCGTCAGAAGGGAGCGAGGTCTTGGTGAGCAGTTCTTC.

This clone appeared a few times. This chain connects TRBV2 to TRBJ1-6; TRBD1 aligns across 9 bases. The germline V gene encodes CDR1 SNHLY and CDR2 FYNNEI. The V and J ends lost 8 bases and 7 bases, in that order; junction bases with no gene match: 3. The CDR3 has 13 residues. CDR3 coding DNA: TGTGCCAGCTTGGGGACAGGGAATTCACCCCTCCACTTT. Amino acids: CASLGTGNSPLHF.

The CDR3 loop is CASTQGSSNTGELFF. The CDR3 nucleotides are TGTGCCAGCACCCAGGGTAGTTCGAACACCGGGGAGCTGTTTTTT. The J gene is TRBJ2-2, the V gene TRBV27; D is possibly TRBD1 (5 bases). The CDR3 runs to 15 residues. The V and J ends lost 7 bases and 0 bases respectively, with 12 bases between them. Germline V gene sequence: CDR1 MNHEY, CDR2 SMNVEV (reference sequence).

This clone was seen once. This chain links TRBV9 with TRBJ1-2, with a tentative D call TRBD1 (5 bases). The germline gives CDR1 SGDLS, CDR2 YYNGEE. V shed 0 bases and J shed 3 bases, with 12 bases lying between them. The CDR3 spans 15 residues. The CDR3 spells CASSVGVGVYYGYTF. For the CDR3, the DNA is TGTGCCAGCAGCGTAGGAGTAGGGGTGTACTATGGCTACACCTTC. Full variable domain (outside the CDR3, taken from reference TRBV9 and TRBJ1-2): DSGVTQTPKHLITATGQRVTLRCSPRSGDLSVYWYQQSLDQGLQFLIQYYNGEERAKGNILERFSAQQFPDLHSELNLSSLELGDSALYFCASSVGVGVYYGYTFGSGTRLTVV.

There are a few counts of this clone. For the CDR3, the DNA is TGTGTTTTTTTCAAGCAGAAGGCGGCATACGAGCAGTACTTC. This codes for CVFFKQKAAYEQYF. The chain has TRBV30 and TRBJ2-7, with no clear D. The CDR3 extends over 14 amino acids. Germline values: CDR1 GTSNPN, CDR2 SVGIG (reference sequence).

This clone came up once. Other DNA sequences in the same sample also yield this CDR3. As DNA, the CDR3 is TGCGCCAGCAGCAAGCCAGGACAGGGGGGCGGAAACACCATATATTTT. It codes for CASSKPGQGGGNTIYF. The rearrangement joins TRBV23-1 to TRBJ1-3, with TRBD1 matching over 10 bases. TRBV23-1 is known as an ORF, though its function is uncertain. The CDR3 is made up of 16 amino acids. The V gene end was trimmed by 6 bases and the J gene end by 4 bases; junction bases not matched to a gene: 9.

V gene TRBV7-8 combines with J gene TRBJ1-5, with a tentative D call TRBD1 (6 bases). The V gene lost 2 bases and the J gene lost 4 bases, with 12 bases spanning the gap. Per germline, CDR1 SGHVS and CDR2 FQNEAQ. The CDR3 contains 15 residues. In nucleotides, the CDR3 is TGTGCCAGCAGCTTATACCGGGACATAAATCAGCCCCAGCATTTT. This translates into CASSLYRDINQPQHF.